The 7 T cell receptor beta chains listed next were all sequenced from one sample in a study of T cells in Graves' hyperthyroidism and ophthalmopathy. The TCR beta CDR3 regions underwent amplification using RNA transcripts as the source. RT-PCR in the first round (using the HTBI primer set) targeted the TCR CDR3. MiXCR, run by TCRdb on the multiplex PCR reads, gives a single entry per CDR3 protein. The sample comprises roughly 640,000 distinct CDR3 sequences, around 16% of which are singletons, and less than 3.5% rests with the top ten. The sample consisted of blood. All receptors come from a woman aged 35 to 49 with Graves' ophthalmopathy.

This clonotype occurred many times. This CDR3 is CASSLGSRTDTQYF. The CDR3, as DNA: TGTGCCAGCAGCTTAGGGTCGCGCACAGATACGCAGTATTTT. The rearrangement joins TRBV11-2 to TRBJ2-3; no reliable D call. The CDR3 contains 14 residues. Germline loops: CDR1 SGHAT, CDR2 FQNNGV. V was cut by 1 base and J by 1 base, with 6 bases left in between.

On this clonotype itself: A much larger clone is a single base away; this may be a read error. V is TRBV3-1 and J is TRBJ1-2; unclear D gene. Germline CDR1 and CDR2: LGHDT and YNNKEL (reference sequence). This CDR3 is 14 amino acids long. With 4 bases removed from V and 8 bases from J, the gap between germline ends came to 17 bases. DNA of the CDR3: TGTGCCAGCAGCCGAGGCAGCCGGGTTGGCGGCTACACCTTC. Its protein is CASSRGSRVGGYTF.

This clonotype was observed a handful of times. The chain is built from TRBV24-1 and TRBJ2-3; TRBD1 matches at 10 bases. The CDR3 length is 13 residues. With 9 bases clipped from V and 4 bases from J, the junction kept 3 bases outside the gene matches. In germline, CDR1 is KGHDR, CDR2 SFDVKD. The DNA of the CDR3 is TGTGCCACCCGGGACAGGGGAGCAGATACGCAGTATTTT. Encoded protein: CATRDRGADTQYF.

The chain joins TRBV5-1 to TRBJ2-1; D remains unclear. Trimming shortened V by 4 bases and J by 2 bases, and 13 bases separated the two germline ends. CDR3 size: 15 residues. Germline assignment: CDR1 SGHRS and CDR2 YFSETQ. CDR3 sequence: CASSPAGSTYNEQFF. In DNA, the CDR3 is TGCGCCAGCAGCCCGGCAGGCAGCACCTACAATGAGCAGTTCTTC.

This clonotype was picked up many times. The rearrangement joins TRBV27 to TRBJ1-2; D call uncertain. In germline, CDR1 is MNHEY, CDR2 SMNVEV (reference sequence). V lost 6 bases to trimming and J lost 1 base, with 15 bases between them. The CDR3 has 15 amino acids. The CDR3 DNA follows: TGTGCCAGCAGATTGGGCGGGCCCAATAACTATGGCTACACCTTC. Translating gives CASRLGGPNNYGYTF.

In DNA, the CDR3 is TGCGCCAGCAGCCTTCCTCGAGTAATCATATACGAGCAGTACTTC. Its protein product is CASSLPRVIIYEQYF. The chain has TRBV4-1 and TRBJ2-7, with unresolved D. Germline CDR1 MGHRA, CDR2 YSYEKL. V was trimmed by 4 bases and J by 4 bases, leaving 17 bases between them. This CDR3 has 15 residues.

Only a few counts were recorded for this clonotype. This chain connects TRBV2 to TRBJ2-5; D gene uncertain. Germline V lookup: CDR1 SNHLY, CDR2 FYNNEI. The V end was cut by 5 bases, the J end by 4 bases, with 8 bases between. The CDR3 has 12 amino acids. The CDR3 DNA reads as TGTGCCAGCAGTTACATGGGAGAGACCCAGTACTTC. Translation: CASSYMGETQYF.